The entry that follows covers one TCR beta chain sequence. This sample is part of a study of blood T cell repertoires in COVID-19. The data were produced by immunoSEQ multiplex PCR, yet TCRdb's version contains in-frame clones alone and is incomplete. The sample contains roughly 140,000 clones, over 70% of which appear only once. Per the germline V gene, CDR1 is KGHDR and CDR2 is SFDVKD. CDR3 size: 15 residues. J gave up 4 bases and V 10 bases, and 11 bases lay outside the gene matches. The sequence derives from a man aged 55 to 70 who had recovered from COVID-19. Material: PBMCs or T cells enriched from blood (not recorded which). The V call is TRBV24-1, the J call TRBJ2-2; 7 bases fit TRBD2. CDR3 residues: CATKGRGSGTGELFF. Here the CDR3 DNA reads TGTGCCACAAAGGGGAGGGGTTCGGGCACCGGGGAGCTGTTTTTT.